A single sample gave rise to the 8 T cell receptor beta chains below, sequenced in a study of shared clonotypes between healthy human individuals. Some clones are missing from TCRdb's copy, which holds only in-frame ones; the method was immunoSEQ multiplex PCR. The sample has approximately 640,000 clones; about 90% are singletons. The sequenced material came from memory CD8+ T cells from PBMCs. Subset in this sample: CD45RO+ cells pooled with CCR7-negative TemRA cells. These receptors were collected from a man younger than 35 in good health. Some clones in this sample may be carry-over from other donors' samples.

V is TRBV27 and J is TRBJ2-4, with no clear D. CDR3 size: 14 residues. In germline, CDR1 is MNHEY, CDR2 SMNVEV (reference sequence). V was pared by 2 bases and J by 8 bases, with 13 bases between. CDR3 DNA: TGTGCCAGCAGTTTAAGAGCCGGCGGATACATTCAGTACTTC. Translation: CASSLRAGGYIQYF.

This rearrangement joins TRBV10-3 to TRBJ1-2, with 7 bases that match TRBD1. Trimming removed 6 bases from V and 8 bases from J; junction bases left unmatched: 12. CDR1 is ENHRY and CDR2 is SYGVKD in the germline V gene. CDR3 length: 14 residues. CDR3 region: CAIREETGWGGYTF. In nucleotides, the CDR3 is TGTGCCATCAGGGAGGAGACAGGGTGGGGAGGCTACACCTTC.

The CDR3 region has the DNA TGCAGCGTTGAAGATCTCGTCAGGGGAGTGAATGAGCAGTTCTTC. It specifies CSVEDLVRGVNEQFF. The chain uses TRBV29-1 and TRBJ2-1; D perhaps matches TRBD1 (6 bases). From germline, CDR1 is SQVTM and CDR2 ANQGSEA. The CDR3 is made up of 15 amino acids. V was clipped by 0 bases and J by 7 bases, with 16 bases between them.

This clone has just one count. The chain recombines TRBV6-5 with TRBJ2-7; 9 bases align to TRBD1. The CDR3 has 15 amino acids. CDR1 is MNHEY, CDR2 SVGAGI, per germline. V dropped 0 bases and J dropped 4; count of bases not matched to a gene: 4. The CDR3 DNA is TGTGCCAGCAGTTACTCTGGACAGGGGAGATACGAGCAGTACTTC. Amino acids: CASSYSGQGRYEQYF.

The table lists this clone with a count of one. The chain uses TRBV5-6 and TRBJ2-7; a weak D match, TRBD2 (5 bases). This CDR3 comprises 14 residues. V lost 2 bases to trimming and J lost 2 bases, with 11 bases between them. Germline V gene lookup returns CDR1 SGHDT and CDR2 YYEEEE. CDR3 amino acids: CASSFSGKAYEQYF. For the CDR3, the DNA is TGTGCCAGCAGCTTTTCCGGGAAAGCCTACGAGCAGTACTTC.

The rearrangement links TRBV9 to TRBJ2-1; TRBD2 agrees at 7 bases. The CDR3 spans 17 residues. V shed 3 bases and J 0 bases; nucleotides not matched to a gene: 9. Germline CDR1 and CDR2: SGDLS and YYNGEE. The CDR3 is CASSGGPGGSSYNEQFF. CDR3 sequence (DNA): TGTGCCAGCAGCGGGGGACCAGGCGGGAGCTCCTACAATGAGCAGTTCTTC.

The genes are TRBV19 and TRBJ2-2; unclear D gene. The CDR3 has 12 residues. Germline V gene sequence: CDR1 LNHDA, CDR2 SQIVND (reference sequence). V was shortened by 9 bases and J by 5 bases, with 10 bases between the two germline ends. The CDR3 DNA reads as TGTGCCAGCGGTGGCCCGACCGGGGAGCTGTTTTTT. Amino acid sequence: CASGGPTGELFF.

Here the CDR3 reads CASSPTGTAPVDTQYF. CDR3 nucleotide sequence: TGTGCCAGCTCACCAACCGGGACAGCCCCAGTGGATACGCAGTATTTT. This sequence joins TRBV27 and TRBJ2-3, with 7 bases lining up with TRBD1. Germline V gene lookup returns CDR1 MNHEY and CDR2 SMNVEV (reference sequence). J gave up 6 bases and V 8 bases, and 17 bases lay outside the gene matches. The CDR3 consists of 16 residues.